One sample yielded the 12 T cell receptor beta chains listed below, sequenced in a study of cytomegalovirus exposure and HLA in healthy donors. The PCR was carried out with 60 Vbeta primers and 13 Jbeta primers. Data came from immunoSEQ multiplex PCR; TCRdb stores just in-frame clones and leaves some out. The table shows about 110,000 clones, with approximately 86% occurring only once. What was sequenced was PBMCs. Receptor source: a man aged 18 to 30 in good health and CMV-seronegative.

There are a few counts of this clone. Here the CDR3 DNA reads TGCGCCAGCAGCTCCGGAGGGGTCGGGCGGAAGCAGTACTTC. Protein product: CASSSGGVGRKQYF. The chain couples TRBV5-1 to TRBJ2-7, with D possibly TRBD2 on 6 matching bases. CDR1 is SGHRS and CDR2 is YFSETQ in the germline V gene. The CDR3 contains 14 residues. Trimming took 3 bases from V and 8 from J, leaving 18 bases between them. Variable domain in full (rest from reference TRBV5-1 and TRBJ2-7): KAGVTQTPRYLIKTRGQQVTLSCSPISGHRSVSWYQQTPGQGLQFLFEYFSETQRNKGNFPGRFSGRQFSNSRSEMNVSTLELGDSALYLCASSSGGVGRKQYFGPGTRLTVT.

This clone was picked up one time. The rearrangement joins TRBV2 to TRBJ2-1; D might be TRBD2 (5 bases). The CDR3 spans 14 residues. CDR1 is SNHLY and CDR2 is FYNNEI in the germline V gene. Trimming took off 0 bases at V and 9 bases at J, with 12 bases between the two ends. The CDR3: CASSEAERGREQFF. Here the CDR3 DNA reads TGTGCCAGCAGTGAAGCCGAGCGAGGGCGTGAGCAGTTCTTC.

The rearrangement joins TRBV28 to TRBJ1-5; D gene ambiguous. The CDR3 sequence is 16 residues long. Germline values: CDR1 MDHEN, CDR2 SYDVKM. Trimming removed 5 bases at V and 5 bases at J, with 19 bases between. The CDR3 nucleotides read TGTGCCAGCAGTACCTCCCGGAGTGGGGAGGATCAGCCCCAGCATTTT. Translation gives CASSTSRSGEDQPQHF.

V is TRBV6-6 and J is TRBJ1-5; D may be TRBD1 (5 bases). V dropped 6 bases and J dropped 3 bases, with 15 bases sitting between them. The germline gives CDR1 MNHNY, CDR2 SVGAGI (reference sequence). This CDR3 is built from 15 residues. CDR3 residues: CASRIRQSVNQPQHF. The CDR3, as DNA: TGTGCCAGCAGAATCAGACAGTCAGTCAATCAGCCCCAGCATTTT.

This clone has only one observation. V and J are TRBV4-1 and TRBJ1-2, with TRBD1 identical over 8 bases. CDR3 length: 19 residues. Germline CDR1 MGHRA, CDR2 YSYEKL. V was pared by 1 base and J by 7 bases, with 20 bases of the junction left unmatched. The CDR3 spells CASSQVFFQGAREGRGYTF. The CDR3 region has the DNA TGCGCCAGCAGCCAAGTTTTCTTCCAGGGGGCGCGTGAAGGTCGTGGCTACACCTTC.

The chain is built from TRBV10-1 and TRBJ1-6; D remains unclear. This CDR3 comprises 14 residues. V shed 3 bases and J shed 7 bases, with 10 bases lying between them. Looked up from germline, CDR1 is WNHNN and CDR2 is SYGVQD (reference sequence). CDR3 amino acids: CASSDGRENSPLHF. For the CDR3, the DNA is TGCGCCAGCAGTGATGGACGGGAAAATTCACCCCTCCACTTT.

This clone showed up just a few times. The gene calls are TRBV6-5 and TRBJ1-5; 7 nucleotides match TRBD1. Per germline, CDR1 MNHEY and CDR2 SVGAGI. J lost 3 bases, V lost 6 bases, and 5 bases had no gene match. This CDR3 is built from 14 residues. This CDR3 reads CASRRTGDNQPQHF. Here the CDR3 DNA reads TGTGCCAGCAGGCGAACAGGGGACAATCAGCCCCAGCATTTT.

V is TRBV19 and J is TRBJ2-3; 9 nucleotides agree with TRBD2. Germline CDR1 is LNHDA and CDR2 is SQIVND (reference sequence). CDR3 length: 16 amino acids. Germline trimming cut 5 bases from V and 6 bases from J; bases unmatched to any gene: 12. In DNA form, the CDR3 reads TGTGCCAGTAGTTCAATGGGACTAGCCGTCCTCGATACGCAGTATTTT. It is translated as CASSSMGLAVLDTQYF.

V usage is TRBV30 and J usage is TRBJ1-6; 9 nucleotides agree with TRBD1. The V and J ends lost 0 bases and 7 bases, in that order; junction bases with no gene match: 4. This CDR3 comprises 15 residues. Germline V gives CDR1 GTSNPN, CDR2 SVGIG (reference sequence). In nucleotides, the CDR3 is TGTGCCTGGAGTGTGGGACAGGGCTTGAATTCACCCCTCCACTTT. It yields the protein CAWSVGQGLNSPLHF. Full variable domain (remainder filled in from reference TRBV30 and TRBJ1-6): SQTIHQWPATLVQPVGSPLSLECTVEGTSNPNLYWYRQAAGRGLQLLFYSVGIGQISSEVPQNLSASRPQDRQFILSSKKLLLSDSGFYLCAWSVGQGLNSPLHFGNGTRLTVT.

The CDR3 nucleotides read TGTGCCAGCAGCTTAGCCGGGACTCCCTACGAGCAGTACTTC. Protein sequence: CASSLAGTPYEQYF. This sequence joins TRBV7-8 and TRBJ2-7; D possibly corresponds to TRBD2 (6 bases). This CDR3 comprises 14 residues. Deletions cut 0 bases from V and 2 bases from J, with 8 bases between. Germline lookup yields CDR1 SGHVS and CDR2 FQNEAQ.

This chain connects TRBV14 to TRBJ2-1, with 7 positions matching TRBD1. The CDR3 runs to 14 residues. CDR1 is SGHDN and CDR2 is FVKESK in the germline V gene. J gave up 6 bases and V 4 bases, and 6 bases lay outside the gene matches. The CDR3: CASSLRQGFNEQFF. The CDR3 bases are TGTGCCAGCAGCCTCCGACAGGGCTTCAATGAGCAGTTCTTC.

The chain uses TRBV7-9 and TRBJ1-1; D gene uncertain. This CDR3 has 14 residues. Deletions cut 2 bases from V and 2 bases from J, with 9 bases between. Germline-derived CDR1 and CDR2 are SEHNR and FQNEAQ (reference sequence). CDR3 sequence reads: CASSLIRGNTEAFF. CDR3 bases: TGTGCCAGCAGCTTAATCCGGGGAAACACTGAAGCTTTCTTT.